Described below is a single T cell receptor (beta chain) sequence and its context. What antigen it recognizes has not been identified. Base-call qualities are not available, and no considerably larger clone is one nucleotide away. CDR1 MNHEY and CDR2 SMNVEV are derived from the germline V gene (reference sequence). Germline trimming: 6 bases from V, 3 bases from J; junction bases outside gene matches: 3. Its CDR3 holds 15 amino acids, cysteine through phenylalanine. Only the CDR3 region is kept as DNA, spanning 45 bases read in frame from base 1. The data were taken from a study of blood T cell repertoires in COVID-19 (dated by TCRdb to the early 2020s). Study-level background: Samples covering the acute and convalescent phases of COVID-19 were provided by collaborators in the United States, Italy and Spain. The material from the prospective study consisted of cDNA or gDNA derived from T cells, B-cell-depleted T cells, or PBMCs. Subjects who had been exposed to COVID-19, were actively infected with it, or had recovered from it provided the deeply sampled blood TCRbeta repertoires that made up the dataset. A freely available public database, intended as a resource for researchers studying the immune response to SARS-CoV-2, is where the repertoires were released. The samples were drawn from the first 160 participants of the ongoing ImmuneRACE study and from about 1,200 subjects provided by 6 global collaborators. Nearly every sample came with metadata listing a de-identified subject ID, COVID-19 status, age in years and sex. Where HLA class I and class II types were available, the types were taken from metadata supplied by the sample provider, not from assay-based typing.

The full study reports these points: The quantity of clinical and demographic metadata differed by source and by participant and was supplied without curation.

Enrolling through a virtual design, the prospective study's participants ranged in age from roughly 18 to 100 years and lived across 20 to 30 United States geographic areas. In the prospective study, participants were assigned to cohorts based on the clinical history participants reported in a screening survey and a study questionnaire. Recovered participants in ImmuneRACE Cohort 3 were defined as having two consecutive negative NP/OP PCR tests, clearance from a healthcare professional, or resolution of symptoms. In the prospective study, mobile phlebotomists collected whole blood, serum and a nasopharyngeal or oropharyngeal swab from each participant. Participants in the prospective study had the option to provide additional blood draws and questionnaires over an approximately 2-month period. Blood samples from the prospective study were shipped frozen or at room temperature prior to DNA extraction.

TCRbeta CDR3 regions were amplified from genomic DNA using the immunoSEQ Assay, a bias-controlled multiplex PCR. Per the source publication's procedure: The number of nucleated cells in each sample was estimated from the amplification of reference gene primers within the assay. Sequence reads were collapsed and filtered to measure the absolute abundance of every unique TCRbeta CDR3 rearrangement. For each sample, productive Simpson clonality was calculated as the square root of Simpson's diversity index across productive rearrangements. Here the immuneACCESS table is served through TCRdb, limited to in-frame sequences with V and J called. Missing clones are a known gap in these copies; in checked studies unresolved V genes cover under half, and the rest lacks a known reason. D and trimming come from the DNA, and the V and J calls and clone size come from that table. The sample table contains about 200,000 clones; only one count was recorded for just under 90% of them. The ten top clones hold 1.2% of the sample.

The chain is made from TRBV27 and TRBJ1-5; the central 12 bases match TRBD1. The sample consisted of PBMCs or T cells enriched from blood (not recorded which). This TCR derives from a man aged 25-45 years who had recovered from COVID-19. The DNA sequence follows: TGTGCCAGCAGGGGACAGGGGGCGTTCAATCAGCCCCAGCATTTT. Translated, this is CASRGQGAFNQPQHF.